A selection of T cell receptor beta chains follows, all from one sample in a study of identical twins. Using its own MiXCR run on the 5' RACE reads, TCRdb lists one record per CDR3 protein. The sample has about 530,000 distinct CDR3 sequences; 20% to 25% are singletons. These data were likewise used in another study, on yellow fever vaccine responses in identical twins.

The sequencing input was CD4+ T cells sorted from blood. Receptors originate from a young woman in good health. Each CDR3 is given with its conserved first and last residue. The D gene is left open where the match is weak. Expanded clones are given a class, and other clones once, few, many or no size at all.

>NA|TRBD1|TRBJ2-1|TRBV3-1
TGTGCCAGCAGCCAACACCGGGACAGTAAATACAATGAGCAGTTCTTC
CASSQHRDSKYNEQFF
>NA|NA|TRBJ1-4|TRBV7-9
TGTGCCAGCAGGACCGGGACCAGTAATGAAAAACTGTTTTTT
CASRTGTSNEKLFF
>few|NA|TRBJ1-2|TRBV2
TGTGCCAGCAGTGAACAAGAGTCTGCCAACTATGGCTACACCTTC
CASSEQESANYGYTF
>NA|NA|TRBJ2-3|TRBV12-3/TRBV12-4
TGTGCCAGCAGCCAGTTATTAGATACGCAGTATTTT
CASSQLLDTQYF
>NA|NA|TRBJ1-1|TRBV6-1
TGTGCCAGCACCCTAGGGAGGGGGGCCACTGAAGCTTTCTTT
CASTLGRGATEAFF
>NA|NA|TRBJ2-3|TRBV5-1
TGCGCCAGCAGCACCCAACGCTGGACTCTTACAGATACGCAGTATTTT
CASSTQRWTLTDTQYF
>once|NA|TRBJ1-5|TRBV5-6
TGTGCCAGCAGCTTGTTTGGGGCACCCAATCAGCCCCAGCATTTT
CASSLFGAPNQPQHF
>few|NA|TRBJ2-2|TRBV29-1
TGCAGCGTGGGGCAGCTGAACACCGGGGAGCTGTTTTTT
CSVGQLNTGELFF
>NA|TRBD2|TRBJ2-3|TRBV12-3/TRBV12-4
TGTGCCAGCAGTTTAGTGATACTAGCGCATAACACAGATACGCAGTATTTT
CASSLVILAHNTDTQYF
>many|TRBD1|TRBJ2-5|TRBV5-1
TGCGCCAGCAGCGAAGGGGGACAGAAGCGAGAGACCCAGTACTTC
CASSEGGQKRETQYF
>NA|TRBD1|TRBJ1-4|TRBV5-5
TGTGCCAGCAGCATCGACAGGGGTGGTCCCCCCAATGAAAAACTGTTTTTT
CASSIDRGGPPNEKLFF
>many|TRBD2|TRBJ2-3|TRBV18
TGTGCCAGCTCACGTAACCGGGACTACCCAGATACGCAGTATTTT
CASSRNRDYPDTQYF
>NA|NA|TRBJ2-1|TRBV9
TGTGCCAGCAGCGTAGTTCAGGAAACGAATGAGCAGTTCTTC
CASSVVQETNEQFF
>NA|TRBD2|TRBJ2-7|TRBV9
TGTGCCAGCAGCGCTAGCGGGAGTTTGGCGTCCGAGCAGTACTTC
CASSASGSLASEQYF
>few|NA|TRBJ2-3|TRBV4-1
TGCGCCAGCAGTTCGATTGGGCATTTCCTTCCAGATACGCAGTATTTT
CASSSIGHFLPDTQYF
>few|TRBD2|TRBJ2-7|TRBV5-1
TGCGCCAGCAGCTACTACGGGACTAGCGGATCCTACGAGCAGTACTTC
CASSYYGTSGSYEQYF
>few|TRBD2|TRBJ2-1|TRBV5-1
TGCGCCAGCAGCACCGGGACTAGCGGGGCCTACAATGAGCAGTTCTTC
CASSTGTSGAYNEQFF
>NA|NA|TRBJ2-2|TRBV12-3/TRBV12-4
TGTGCCAGCAGTTTGGGTTCGGGTAACACCGGGGAGCTGTTTTTT
CASSLGSGNTGELFF
>few|TRBD1|TRBJ1-2|TRBV5-1
TGCGCCAGCAGCCGCGGGGCAGGGGGACTGCATGACTATGGCTACACCTTC
CASSRGAGGLHDYGYTF
>NA|NA|TRBJ1-1|TRBV20-1
TGCAGTGCTAGGAATGGGAACACTGAAGCTTTCTTT
CSARNGNTEAFF
>few|NA|TRBJ1-1|TRBV12-3/TRBV12-4
TGTGCCAGCAGGCCCAGACAGGCTATGAACACTGAAGCTTTCTTT
CASRPRQAMNTEAFF
>NA|NA|TRBJ2-7|TRBV18
TGTGCCAGCTCACAGACGCAAGGTTACGAGCAGTACTTC
CASSQTQGYEQYF
>few|TRBD1|TRBJ2-7|TRBV18
TGTGCCAGCTCAAGGGACAGGGTGCCCTACGAGCAGTACTTC
CASSRDRVPYEQYF
>NA|TRBD1|TRBJ1-1|TRBV12-3/TRBV12-4
TGTGCCAGCAGTTTCCCCGGGACAGGGACTGGCACTGAAGCTTTCTTT
CASSFPGTGTGTEAFF
>few|NA|TRBJ2-7|TRBV20-1
TGCAGTGCTAGAGGTAGAGGGAGCTCCTACGAGCAGTACTTC
CSARGRGSSYEQYF
>NA|NA|TRBJ2-3|TRBV12-3/TRBV12-4
TGTGCCAGCAGTTTGGCGGGAAAGGGCACAGATACGCAGTATTTT
CASSLAGKGTDTQYF